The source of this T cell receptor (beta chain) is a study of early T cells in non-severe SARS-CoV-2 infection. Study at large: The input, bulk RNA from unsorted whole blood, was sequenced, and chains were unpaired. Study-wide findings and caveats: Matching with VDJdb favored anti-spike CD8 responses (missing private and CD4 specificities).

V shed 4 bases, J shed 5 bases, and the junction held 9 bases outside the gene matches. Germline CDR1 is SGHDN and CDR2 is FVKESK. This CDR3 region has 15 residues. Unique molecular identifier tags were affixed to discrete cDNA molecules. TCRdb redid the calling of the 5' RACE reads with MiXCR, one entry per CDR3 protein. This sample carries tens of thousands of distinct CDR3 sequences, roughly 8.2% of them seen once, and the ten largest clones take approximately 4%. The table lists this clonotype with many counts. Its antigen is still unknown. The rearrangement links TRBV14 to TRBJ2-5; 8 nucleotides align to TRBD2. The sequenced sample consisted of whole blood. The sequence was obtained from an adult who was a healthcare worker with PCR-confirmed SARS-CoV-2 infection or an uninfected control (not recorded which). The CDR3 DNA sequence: TGTGCCAGCAGCCCAAATGGACTAGCTAGGGAGACCCAGTACTTC. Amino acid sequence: CASSPNGLARETQYF.